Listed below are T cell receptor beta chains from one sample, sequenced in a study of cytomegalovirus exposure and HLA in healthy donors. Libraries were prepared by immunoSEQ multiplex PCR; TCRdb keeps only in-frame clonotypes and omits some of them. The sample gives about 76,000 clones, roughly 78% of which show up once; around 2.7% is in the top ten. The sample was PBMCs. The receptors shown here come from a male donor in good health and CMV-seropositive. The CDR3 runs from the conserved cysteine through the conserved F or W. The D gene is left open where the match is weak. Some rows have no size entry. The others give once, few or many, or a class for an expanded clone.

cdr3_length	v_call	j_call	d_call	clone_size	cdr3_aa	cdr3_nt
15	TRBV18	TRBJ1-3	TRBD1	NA	CASSLRDSSGNTIYF	TGTGCCAGCTCACTCCGGGACAGCTCTGGAAACACCATATATTTT
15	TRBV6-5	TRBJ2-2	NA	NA	CASSLRLDGTGELFF	TGTGCCAGCAGTCTTCGACTAGACGGCACCGGGGAGCTGTTTTTT
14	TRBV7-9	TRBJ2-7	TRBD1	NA	CSSSAGTGSYEQYF	TGTTCCAGCAGCGCCGGGACAGGGTCCTACGAGCAGTACTTC
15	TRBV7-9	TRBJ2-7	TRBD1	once	CASSPLVDRVYEQYF	TGTGCCAGCAGCCCCCTTGTGGACAGGGTATACGAGCAGTACTTC
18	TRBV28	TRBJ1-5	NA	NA	CASSPTLALALSNQPQHF	TGTGCCAGCAGCCCTACTCTGGCCTTAGCCCTCAGCAATCAGCCCCAGCATTTT
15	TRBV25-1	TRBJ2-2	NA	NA	CASSLGTPKGGELFF	TGTGCCAGCAGTCTTGGGACACCCAAGGGCGGGGAGCTGTTTTTT
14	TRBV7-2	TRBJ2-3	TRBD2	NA	CASKGGRSTDTQYF	TGTGCCAGCAAGGGCGGGAGGAGCACAGATACGCAGTATTTT
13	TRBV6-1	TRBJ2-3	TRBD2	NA	CASRTSGADTQYF	TGTGCCAGCAGGACTAGCGGTGCGGATACGCAGTATTTT
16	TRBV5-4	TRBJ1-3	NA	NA	CASSDDRSPWENTIYF	TGTGCCAGCAGCGATGACAGGTCCCCCTGGGAAAACACCATATATTTT
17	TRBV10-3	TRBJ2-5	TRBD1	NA	CAISTDRGLGVQETQYF	TGTGCCATCAGTACGGACAGGGGGCTCGGAGTCCAAGAGACCCAGTACTTC
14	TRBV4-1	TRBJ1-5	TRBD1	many	CASSHETGGQPQHF	TGCGCCAGCAGCCACGAGACAGGGGGCCAGCCCCAGCATTTT
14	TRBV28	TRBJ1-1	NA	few	CASSSSGLRTEAFF	TGTGCCAGCAGTTCGTCGGGGTTGAGGACTGAAGCTTTCTTT
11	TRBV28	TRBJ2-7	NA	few	CASGHVYEQYF	TGTGCCAGCGGCCATGTTTACGAGCAGTACTTC
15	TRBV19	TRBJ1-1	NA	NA	CASSTRGILNTEAFF	TGTGCCAGTAGTACAAGGGGGATACTGAACACTGAAGCTTTCTTT
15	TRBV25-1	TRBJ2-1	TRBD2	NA	CASSEVGRVDNEQFF	TGTGCCAGCAGTGAGGTCGGGAGGGTAGATAATGAGCAGTTCTTC
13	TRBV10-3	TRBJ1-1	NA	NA	CAIKGGNGGEAFF	TGTGCCATCAAGGGAGGCAACGGGGGTGAAGCTTTCTTT
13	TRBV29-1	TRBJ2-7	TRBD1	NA	CSVGGTGGGEQYF	TGCAGCGTTGGAGGGACAGGGGGCGGGGAGCAGTACTTC
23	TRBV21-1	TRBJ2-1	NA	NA	CASSKDPWDRVPTLGLAGNEQFF	TGTGCCAGCAGCAAAGATCCTTGGGACAGGGTCCCGACTTTAGGGCTAGCTGGGAATGAGCAGTTCTTC
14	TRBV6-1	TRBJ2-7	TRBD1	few	CASQGTGVPHEQYF	TGTGCCAGCCAGGGGACAGGGGTTCCCCACGAGCAGTACTTC
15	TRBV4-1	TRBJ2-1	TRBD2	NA	CASSIASGSINEQFF	TGCGCCAGCAGCATCGCTAGCGGGAGTATAAATGAGCAGTTCTTC
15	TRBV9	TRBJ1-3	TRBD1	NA	CASSIGQGDRNTIYF	TGTGCCAGCAGCATTGGACAGGGGGACAGAAACACCATATATTTT
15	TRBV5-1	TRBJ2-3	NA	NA	CASSLSLAGTDTQYF	TGCGCCAGCAGCTTGTCCCTAGCCGGCACAGATACGCAGTATTTT
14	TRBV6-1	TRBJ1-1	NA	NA	CASGRMGSGTEAFF	TGTGCCAGTGGGAGGATGGGGTCTGGCACTGAAGCTTTCTTT
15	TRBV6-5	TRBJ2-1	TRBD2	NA	CASSLGLAGYNEQFF	TGTGCCAGCAGTTTGGGACTAGCGGGGTACAATGAGCAGTTCTTC
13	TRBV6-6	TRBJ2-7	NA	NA	CASSFLGFAPGIF	NA
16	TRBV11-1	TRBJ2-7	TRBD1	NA	CASSLSFGQGIREQYF	TGTGCCAGCAGCTTAAGTTTCGGACAGGGAATTCGCGAGCAGTACTTC
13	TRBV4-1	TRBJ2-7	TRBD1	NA	CASSHGQGYEQYF	TGCGCCAGCAGCCACGGACAGGGTTACGAGCAGTACTTC
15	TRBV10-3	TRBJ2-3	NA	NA	CATRSSDIYTDTQYF	TGTGCCACCCGATCTAGCGATATCTACACAGATACGCAGTATTTT
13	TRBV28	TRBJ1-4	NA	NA	CAAGEATNEKLFF	TGTGCCGCGGGGGAAGCAACTAATGAAAAACTGTTTTTT
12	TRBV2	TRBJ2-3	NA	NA	CASRGLTDTQYF	TGTGCCAGTAGGGGGTTAACAGATACGCAGTATTTT
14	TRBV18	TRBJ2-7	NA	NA	CASSPPLPGYEQYF	TGTGCCAGCTCACCACCGCTTCCGGGGTACGAGCAGTACTTC